The rows below give T cell receptor beta chains drawn from one sample of a study of technical replicates of blood from several donors. TCRdb's copy holds only in-frame clones and misses some; the assay was immunoSEQ multiplex PCR. The repertoire has tens of thousands of clones, around 83% of them found once; the top ten carry over 5.5%. The sequenced sample was PBMCs. The receptors were sampled from a human donor in good health. Some clones in this sample may be carry-over from other donors' samples. Both conserved end residues are part of each CDR3. The D gene is left open where the match is weak. Not all rows give a size; the values are once, few, many and, for expanded clones, a class.

j_call,d_call,clone_size,v_call,cdr3_aa,cdr3_nt
TRBJ2-7,-,-,TRBV7-9,CASSRQSDEQYF,TGTGCCAGCAGCCGACAGAGCGACGAGCAGTACTTC
TRBJ1-4,-,-,TRBV19,CASSIGVNEKLFF,TGTGCCAGTAGTATCGGGGTTAATGAAAAACTGTTTTTT
TRBJ1-1,-,-,TRBV27,CASSLSGVNTEAFF,TGTGCCAGCAGTCTTAGCGGGGTGAACACTGAAGCTTTCTTT
TRBJ1-3,-,-,TRBV4-3,CASSQQGLSGNTIYF,TGCGCCAGCAGCCAGCAGGGCCTCTCTGGAAACACCATATATTTT
TRBJ1-2,-,few,TRBV9,CASSVDFNYGYTF,TGTGCCAGCAGCGTAGACTTTAACTATGGCTACACCTTC
TRBJ2-5,-,-,TRBV2,CASSSQLAPGTQYF,TGTGCCAGCAGTTCTCAACTAGCTCCGGGGACCCAGTACTTC
TRBJ1-2,TRBD1,-,TRBV5-4,CASSHTGGRGYTF,TGTGCCAGCAGTCATACAGGGGGCCGGGGCTACACCTTC
TRBJ2-3,-,-,TRBV9,CASSVGASAFGTDTQYF,TGTGCCAGCAGCGTAGGGGCTAGCGCTTTCGGCACAGATACGCAGTATTTT
TRBJ1-2,-,-,TRBV6-5,CASSYSTGIGYTF,TGTGCCAGCAGTTACTCGACCGGGATTGGCTACACCTTC
TRBJ1-1,-,-,TRBV6-6,CASSRNPGTEAFF,TGTGCCAGCAGTCGAAATCCAGGGACTGAAGCTTTCTTT
TRBJ1-1,TRBD1,-,TRBV11-2,CASREQGGEAFF,TGTGCCAGCAGAGAACAGGGGGGTGAAGCTTTCTTT
TRBJ1-5,-,-,TRBV10-3,CAISDSGSQPQHF,TGTGCCATCAGTGATTCCGGGTCTCAGCCCCAGCATTTT
TRBJ1-1,-,-,TRBV11-2,CASSRPGGTEAFF,TGTGCCAGCAGCCGGCCGGGGGGCACTGAAGCTTTCTTT
TRBJ2-2,-,-,TRBV6-6,CASSYSQNTGELFF,TGTGCCAGCAGTTATAGCCAGAACACCGGGGAGCTGTTTTTT
TRBJ2-3,TRBD2,-,TRBV9,CASSTQRGATDTQYF,TGTGCCAGCAGCACCCAGCGGGGGGCCACAGATACGCAGTATTTT
TRBJ1-5,-,-,TRBV7-6,CASSILTGISNQPQHF,TGTGCCAGCAGCATCCTTACAGGCATCAGCAATCAGCCCCAGCATTTT
TRBJ1-1,TRBD1,-,TRBV5-6,CASSLQGADTEAFF,TGTGCCAGCAGCTTACAGGGGGCGGACACTGAAGCTTTCTTT
TRBJ1-6,-,-,TRBV21-1,CASSILTGGSNSPLHF,TGTGCCAGCAGCATCCTGACAGGGGGCAGCAATTCACCCCTCCACTTT
TRBJ2-1,TRBD2,-,TRBV7-9,CATGGRGSYNEQFF,TGTGCCACCGGCGGGAGAGGTTCCTACAATGAGCAGTTCTTC
TRBJ2-7,TRBD1,-,TRBV5-1,CASSLNTGQPYEQYF,TGCGCCAGCAGCTTGAATACGGGACAGCCCTACGAGCAGTACTTC
TRBJ2-7,-,-,TRBV27,CASGGQSPYEQYF,TGTGCCAGCGGGGGCCAGTCCCCCTACGAGCAGTACTTC
TRBJ1-2,TRBD1,-,TRBV11-2,CASSLEDRVDGYTF,TGTGCCAGCAGCTTAGAAGACAGGGTTGATGGCTACACCTTC
TRBJ2-5,TRBD2,-,TRBV10-3,CAISESLLLAGGLETQYF,TGTGCCATCAGTGAGTCCCTGTTACTAGCGGGAGGGTTGGAGACCCAGTACTTC
TRBJ1-1,TRBD1,-,TRBV14,CASAAGQRSNTEAFF,TGTGCCAGCGCGGCGGGACAGCGGTCGAACACTGAAGCTTTCTTT
TRBJ2-1,-,-,TRBV4-1,CASSQWETSKNEQFF,TGCGCCAGCAGCCAATGGGAGACTAGTAAAAATGAGCAGTTCTTC
TRBJ1-1,-,-,TRBV6-6,CASSPAGVNTEAFF,TGTGCCAGCAGCCCGGCAGGGGTGAACACTGAAGCTTTCTTT
TRBJ2-7,-,-,TRBV18,CASSPQGAYEQYF,TGTGCCAGCTCACCACAGGGAGCCTACGAGCAGTACTTC
TRBJ2-5,TRBD2,-,TRBV7-2,CASSLLVGLAGGLEETQYF,TGTGCCAGCAGCTTGCTTGTGGGACTAGCGGGGGGCCTGGAAGAGACCCAGTACTTC
TRBJ2-5,TRBD1,once,TRBV11-3,CASSHGQGVGQETQYF,TGTGCCAGCAGCCACGGACAGGGGGTGGGACAAGAGACCCAGTACTTC
TRBJ1-5,-,-,TRBV4-1,CASSQDPNQPQHF,TGCGCCAGCAGCCAAGATCCGAATCAGCCCCAGCATTTT
TRBJ1-1,TRBD1,-,TRBV29-1,CSVSQGSAEAFF,TGCAGCGTTTCACAGGGGAGCGCTGAAGCTTTCTTT
TRBJ2-6,-,-,TRBV5-4,CASSGGSSGANVLTF,TGTGCCAGCAGCGGCGGTAGCTCTGGGGCCAACGTCCTGACTTTC
TRBJ2-1,-,-,TRBV15,CATSREYESGEQFF,TGTGCCACCAGCAGAGAGTATGAGAGCGGTGAGCAGTTCTTC
TRBJ1-2,-,-,TRBV15,CATRESGGGNYGYTF,TGTGCCACCAGGGAGTCGGGAGGGGGTAACTATGGCTACACCTTC
TRBJ2-7,TRBD2,-,TRBV2,CAEGAGLAGESYEQYF,TGTGCCGAGGGGGCAGGACTAGCGGGAGAAAGCTACGAGCAGTACTTC
TRBJ1-1,-,few,TRBV29-1,CSAAPVNTEAFF,TGCAGCGCTGCCCCAGTGAACACTGAAGCTTTCTTT
TRBJ1-6,-,once,TRBV5-1,CASREDSYNSPLHF,TGCGCCAGCAGGGAGGATTCCTATAATTCACCCCTCCACTTT